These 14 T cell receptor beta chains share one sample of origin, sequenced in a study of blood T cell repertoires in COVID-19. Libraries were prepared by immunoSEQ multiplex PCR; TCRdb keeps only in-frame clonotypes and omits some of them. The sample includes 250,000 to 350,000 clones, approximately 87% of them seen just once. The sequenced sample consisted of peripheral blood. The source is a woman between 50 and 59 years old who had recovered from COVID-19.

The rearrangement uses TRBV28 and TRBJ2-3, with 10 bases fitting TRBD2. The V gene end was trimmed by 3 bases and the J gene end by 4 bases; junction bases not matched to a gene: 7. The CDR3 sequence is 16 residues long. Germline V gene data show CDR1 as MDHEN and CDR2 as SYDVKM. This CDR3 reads CASSFSAGGPADTQYF. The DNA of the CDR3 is TGTGCCAGCAGTTTTTCAGCGGGGGGGCCGGCAGATACGCAGTATTTT.

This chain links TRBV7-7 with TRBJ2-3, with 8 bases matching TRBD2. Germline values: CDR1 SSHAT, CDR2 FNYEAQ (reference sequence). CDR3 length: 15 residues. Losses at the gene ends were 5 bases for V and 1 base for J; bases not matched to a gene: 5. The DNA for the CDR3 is TGTGCCAGCAGCGCTCGTAGCGGGGGCACAGATACGCAGTATTTT. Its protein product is CASSARSGGTDTQYF.

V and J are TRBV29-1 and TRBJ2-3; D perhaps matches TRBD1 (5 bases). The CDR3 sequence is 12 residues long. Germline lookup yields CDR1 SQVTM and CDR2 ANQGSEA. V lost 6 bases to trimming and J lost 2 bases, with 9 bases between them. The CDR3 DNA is TGCAGCGTCGGCAGGGCCACAGATACGCAGTATTTT. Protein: CSVGRATDTQYF.

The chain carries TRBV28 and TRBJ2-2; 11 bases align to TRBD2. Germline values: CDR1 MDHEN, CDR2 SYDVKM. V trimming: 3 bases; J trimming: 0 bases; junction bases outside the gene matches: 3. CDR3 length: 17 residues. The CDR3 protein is CASSLLAGGTNTGELFF. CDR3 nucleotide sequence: TGTGCCAGCAGTTTGCTAGCGGGGGGTACGAACACCGGGGAGCTGTTTTTT.

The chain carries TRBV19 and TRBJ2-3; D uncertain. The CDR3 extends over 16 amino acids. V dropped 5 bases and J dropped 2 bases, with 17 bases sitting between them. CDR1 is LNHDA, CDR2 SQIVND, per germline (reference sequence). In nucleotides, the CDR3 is TGTGCCAGTAGTCCCCTACGACAAGTTCACACAGATACGCAGTATTTT. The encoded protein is CASSPLRQVHTDTQYF.

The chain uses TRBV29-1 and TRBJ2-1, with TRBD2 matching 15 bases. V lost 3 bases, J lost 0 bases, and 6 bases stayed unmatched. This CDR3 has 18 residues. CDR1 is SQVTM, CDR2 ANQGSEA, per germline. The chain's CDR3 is CSVEGTSGGPSSYNEQFF. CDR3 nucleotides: TGCAGCGTTGAGGGGACTAGCGGGGGGCCGAGCTCCTACAATGAGCAGTTCTTC.

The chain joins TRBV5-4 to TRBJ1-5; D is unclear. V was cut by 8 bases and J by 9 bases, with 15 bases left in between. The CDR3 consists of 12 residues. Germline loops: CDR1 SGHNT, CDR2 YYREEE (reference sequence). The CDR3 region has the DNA TGTGCCAGTAAGGACTCCGGAGGGCCCCAGCATTTT. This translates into CASKDSGGPQHF.

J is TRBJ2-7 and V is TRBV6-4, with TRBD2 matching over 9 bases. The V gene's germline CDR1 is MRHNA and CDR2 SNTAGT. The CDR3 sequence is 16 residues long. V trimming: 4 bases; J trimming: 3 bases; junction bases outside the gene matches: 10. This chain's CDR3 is CASSAIAGEPLYEQYF. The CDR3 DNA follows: TGTGCCAGCAGTGCGATAGCGGGGGAACCGCTCTACGAGCAGTACTTC.

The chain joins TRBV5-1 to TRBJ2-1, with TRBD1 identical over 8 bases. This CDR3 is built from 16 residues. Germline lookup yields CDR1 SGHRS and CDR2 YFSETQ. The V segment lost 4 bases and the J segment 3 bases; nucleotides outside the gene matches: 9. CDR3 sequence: CASSALPGGLYNEQFF. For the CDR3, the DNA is TGCGCCAGCAGCGCTCTCCCAGGGGGCCTCTACAATGAGCAGTTCTTC.

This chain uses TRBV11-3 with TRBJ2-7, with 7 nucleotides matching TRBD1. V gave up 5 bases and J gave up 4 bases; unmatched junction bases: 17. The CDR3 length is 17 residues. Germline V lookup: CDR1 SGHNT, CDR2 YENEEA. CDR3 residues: CASSQDRDTNSVYEQYF. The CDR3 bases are TGTGCCAGCAGCCAAGACAGGGACACCAACTCTGTTTACGAGCAGTACTTC.

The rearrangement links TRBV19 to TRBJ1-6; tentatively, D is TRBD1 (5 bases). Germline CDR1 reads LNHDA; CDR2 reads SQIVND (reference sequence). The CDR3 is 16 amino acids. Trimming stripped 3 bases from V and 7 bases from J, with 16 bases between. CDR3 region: CASSIGAETRNSPLHF. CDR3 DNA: TGTGCCAGTAGTATTGGGGCCGAAACGAGGAATTCACCCCTCCACTTT.

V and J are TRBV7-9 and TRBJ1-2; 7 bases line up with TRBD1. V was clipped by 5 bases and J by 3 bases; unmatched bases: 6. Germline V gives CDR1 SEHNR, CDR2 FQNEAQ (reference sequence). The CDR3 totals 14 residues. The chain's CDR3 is CASSQNRGDYGYTF. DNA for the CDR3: TGTGCCAGCAGCCAAAACAGGGGAGACTATGGCTACACCTTC.

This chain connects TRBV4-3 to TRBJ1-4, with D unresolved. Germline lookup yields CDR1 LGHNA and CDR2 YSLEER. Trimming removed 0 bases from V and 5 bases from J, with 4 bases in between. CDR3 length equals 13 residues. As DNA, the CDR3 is TGCGCCAGCAGCCAAGACAGGAATGAAAAACTGTTTTTT. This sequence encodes CASSQDRNEKLFF.

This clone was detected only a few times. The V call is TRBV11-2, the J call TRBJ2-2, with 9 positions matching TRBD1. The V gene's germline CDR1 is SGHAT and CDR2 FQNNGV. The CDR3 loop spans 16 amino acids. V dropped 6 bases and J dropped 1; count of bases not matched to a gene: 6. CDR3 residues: CASSLQGAGNTGELFF. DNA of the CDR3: TGTGCCAGCAGTCTACAGGGGGCAGGGAACACCGGGGAGCTGTTTTTT. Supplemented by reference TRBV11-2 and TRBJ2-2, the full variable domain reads EAGVAQSPRYKIIEKRQSVAFWCNPISGHATLYWYQQILGQGPKLLIQFQNNGVVDDSQLPKDRFSAERLKGVDSTLKIQPAKLEDSAVYLCASSLQGAGNTGELFFGEGSRLTVL.